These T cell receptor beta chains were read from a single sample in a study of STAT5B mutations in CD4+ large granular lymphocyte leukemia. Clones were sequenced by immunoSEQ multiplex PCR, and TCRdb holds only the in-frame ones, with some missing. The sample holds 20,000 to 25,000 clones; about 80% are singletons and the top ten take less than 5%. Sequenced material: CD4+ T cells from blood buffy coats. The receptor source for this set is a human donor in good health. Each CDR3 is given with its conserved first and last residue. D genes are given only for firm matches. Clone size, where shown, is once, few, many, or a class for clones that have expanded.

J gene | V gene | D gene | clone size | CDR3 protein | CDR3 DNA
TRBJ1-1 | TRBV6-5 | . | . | CASSYLSAGSEAFF | TGTGCCAGCAGTTACTTGAGTGCCGGATCTGAAGCTTTCTTT
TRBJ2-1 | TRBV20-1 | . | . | CSAREYNEQFF | TGCAGTGCTAGAGAATACAATGAGCAGTTCTTC
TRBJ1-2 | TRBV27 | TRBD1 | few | CASSSGQGFYGYTF | TGTGCCAGCAGTTCCGGACAGGGCTTCTATGGCTACACCTTC
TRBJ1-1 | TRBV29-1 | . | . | CSGRQTGGMNTEAFF | TGCAGCGGGAGACAGACGGGGGGCATGAACACTGAAGCTTTCTTT
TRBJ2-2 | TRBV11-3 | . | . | CASSRTWSAGELFF | TGTGCCAGCAGCCGCACGTGGTCGGCCGGGGAGCTGTTTTTT
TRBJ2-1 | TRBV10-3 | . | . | CAISADSAGEQFF | TGTGCCATCAGTGCGGACAGCGCCGGTGAGCAGTTCTTC
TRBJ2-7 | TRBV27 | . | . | CASARAGAYEQYF | TGTGCCTCAGCTAGGGCAGGAGCTTACGAGCAGTACTTC
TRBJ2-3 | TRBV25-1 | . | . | CASGQGGRRDLDTQYF | TGTGCCAGCGGCCAGGGGGGACGCAGGGATTTGGATACGCAGTATTTT
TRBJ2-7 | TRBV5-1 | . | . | CASSSQLYEQYF | TGCGCCAGCAGCTCCCAATTGTACGAGCAGTACTTC
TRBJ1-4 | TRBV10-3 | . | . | CAISDPHNPYRICNEKLFF | TGTGCCATCAGTGACCCCCACAACCCTTACCGAATATGTAATGAAAAACTGTTTTTT
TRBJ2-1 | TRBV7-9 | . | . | CASSLAGGHFAYNEQFF | TGTGCCAGCAGCTTAGCGGGTGGACACTTTGCCTACAATGAGCAGTTCTTC
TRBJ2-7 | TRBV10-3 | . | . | CAISESGTDTYEQYF | TGTGCCATCAGTGAGTCGGGGACCGATACCTACGAGCAGTACTTC
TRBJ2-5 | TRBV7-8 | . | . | CASSLLGLRETQYF | TGTGCCAGCAGCTTACTCGGACTAAGAGAGACCCAGTACTTC
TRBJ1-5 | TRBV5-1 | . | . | CASSLDGRENQPQHF | TGCGCCAGCAGCTTGGATGGGCGGGAAAATCAGCCCCAGCATTTT
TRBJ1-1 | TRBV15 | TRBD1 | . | CATGDSWKTEAFF | TGTGCCACAGGGGACAGCTGGAAAACTGAAGCTTTCTTT
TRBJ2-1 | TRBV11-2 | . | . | CASRKTANSYNEQFF | TGTGCCAGCAGGAAAACCGCGAACTCCTACAATGAGCAGTTCTTC
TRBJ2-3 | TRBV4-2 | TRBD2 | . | CASSRSSGDTDTQYF | TGTGCCAGCAGCCGATCTAGCGGGGACACAGATACGCAGTATTTT
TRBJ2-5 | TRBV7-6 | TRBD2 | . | CASSWTSGGQETQYF | TGTGCCAGCAGCTGGACTAGCGGGGGCCAAGAGACCCAGTACTTC
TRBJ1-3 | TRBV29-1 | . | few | CSAEGPGNTIYF | TGCAGCGCTGAAGGACCTGGAAACACCATATATTTT
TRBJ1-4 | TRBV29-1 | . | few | CSVEDRQGSEKLFF | TGCAGCGTTGAAGATCGCCAGGGGAGTGAAAAACTGTTTTTT
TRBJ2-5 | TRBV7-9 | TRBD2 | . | CASSPRGAGDIRETQYF | TGTGCCAGCAGCCCCCGGGGAGCGGGAGATATACGAGAGACCCAGTACTTC
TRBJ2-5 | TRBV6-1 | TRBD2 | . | CASSGTRQETQYF | TGTGCCAGCAGTGGGACTAGACAAGAGACCCAGTACTTC
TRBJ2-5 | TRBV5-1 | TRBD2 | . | CASSLGGLGQETQYF | TGCGCCAGCAGCTTGGGGGGACTAGGCCAAGAGACCCAGTACTTC
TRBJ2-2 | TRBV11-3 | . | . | CASSLRAVNTGELFF | TGTGCCAGCAGCTTAAGGGCGGTGAACACCGGGGAGCTGTTTTTT
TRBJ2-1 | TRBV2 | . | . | CARGGSRRERIF | TGTGCCAGGGGCGGTAGCCGGAGGGAGCGGATCTTC
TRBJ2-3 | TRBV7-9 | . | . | CASSLTPPRTDTQYF | TGTGCCAGCAGCTTAACTCCCCCCAGGACAGATACGCAGTATTTT
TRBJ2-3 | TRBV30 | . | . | CACNRGLDTQYF | TGTGCCTGCAATCGGGGTCTAGATACGCAGTATTTT
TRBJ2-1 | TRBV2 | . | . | CATSPTGYNEQFF | TGTGCCACCAGCCCGACAGGCTACAATGAGCAGTTCTTC
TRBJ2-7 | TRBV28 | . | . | CASSLNSIERYF | TGTGCCAGCAGTTTGAACAGTATCGAGCGGTACTTC
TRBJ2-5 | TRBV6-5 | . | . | CASSYSKGLAGTQYF | TGTGCCAGCAGTTACTCGAAGGGACTTGCGGGGACCCAGTACTTC
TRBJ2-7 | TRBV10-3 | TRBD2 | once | CAISDPETSGVPYEQYF | TGTGCCATCAGTGACCCGGAGACTAGCGGGGTCCCCTACGAGCAGTACTTC
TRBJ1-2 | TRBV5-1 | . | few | CASSLEAGAGYGYTF | TGCGCCAGCAGCTTGGAGGCGGGCGCGGGGTATGGCTACACCTTC